This entry is about one TCR beta chain. The antigen this receptor binds is unknown. There are no base qualities to consult, and no much larger clone falls within one base. V loses 0 bases of germline sequence and J loses 4 bases, and the interval between the two ends is 10 bases. The germline V gene specifies SGHTA as CDR1 and FQGTGA as CDR2. Including cysteine and phenylalanine, the CDR3 has 15 amino acids. This entry keeps only the CDR3 DNA: 45 bases, framed from base 1. This entry belongs to a study of blood T cell repertoires in COVID-19 (TCRdb year 2020). Looking at the study overall: The collaborator samples originated in the United States, Italy and Spain and spanned the acute and convalescent phases of COVID-19. Where HLA class I and class II types were available, the types were taken from metadata supplied by the sample provider, not from assay-based typing. The dataset comprised deeply sampled blood TCRbeta repertoires from subjects exposed to, actively infected with, or recovered from COVID-19. The sample metadata nearly always contained a de-identified subject ID, COVID-19 status, age in years and sex. The material from the prospective study consisted of cDNA or gDNA derived from T cells, B-cell-depleted T cells, or PBMCs. The repertoires were released in a freely available public database meant as a resource for research on the immune response to SARS-CoV-2. The samples were drawn from two sources: the first 160 participants of the ongoing ImmuneRACE study, and approximately 1,300 subjects contributed by 6 global collaborators. The paper's findings and limits, for the study overall: Clinical and demographic metadata were provided uncurated, with the amount varying by source and participant.

TCRbeta CDR3 regions were amplified from genomic DNA by means of the immunoSEQ Assay, a bias-controlled multiplex PCR. For the original study's pipeline: Nucleated cell counts per sample were estimated from amplification of reference gene primers within the assay. To quantify the absolute abundance of each unique TCRbeta CDR3 rearrangement, sequence reads were collapsed and filtered. For each sample, productive Simpson clonality was calculated as the square root of Simpson's diversity index across productive rearrangements. Here the immuneACCESS table is served through TCRdb, limited to in-frame sequences with V and J called. Missing clones are a known gap in these copies; in checked studies unresolved V genes cover under half, and the rest lacks a known reason. V, J and clone size derive from that table, while D and trimming were established from the DNA sequence. Counted in this sample were around 470,000 clones; less than 95% of them appeared once. The ten largest clones represent approximately 0.65% of the sample.

In the prospective study, participants were about 18 to 100 years old, resided in about two dozen geographic areas of the United States, and were enrolled through a virtual design. In the prospective study, cohorts were assigned on the basis of participant-reported clinical history obtained from a screening survey and a study questionnaire. Recovered participants in ImmuneRACE Cohort 3 were defined by two consecutive negative NP/OP PCR tests, clearance by a healthcare professional, or resolution of symptoms. In the prospective study, whole blood, serum and a nasopharyngeal or oropharyngeal swab were collected from each participant by mobile phlebotomists. Participants in the prospective study had the option to provide additional blood draws and questionnaires over an approximately 2-month period. Before DNA extraction, blood samples from the prospective study were shipped at room temperature or frozen.

The chain links TRBV7-3 with TRBJ2-1; TRBD2 could be the D gene, as 5 bases match. Source material: PBMCs or T cells enriched from blood (not recorded which). This TCR came from a man younger than 30 who had recovered from COVID-19. The DNA reads as follows: TGTGCCAGCAGCTTAACCAGCGGTAGGTACAATGAGCAGTTCTTC. This gives the protein CASSLTSGRYNEQFF.